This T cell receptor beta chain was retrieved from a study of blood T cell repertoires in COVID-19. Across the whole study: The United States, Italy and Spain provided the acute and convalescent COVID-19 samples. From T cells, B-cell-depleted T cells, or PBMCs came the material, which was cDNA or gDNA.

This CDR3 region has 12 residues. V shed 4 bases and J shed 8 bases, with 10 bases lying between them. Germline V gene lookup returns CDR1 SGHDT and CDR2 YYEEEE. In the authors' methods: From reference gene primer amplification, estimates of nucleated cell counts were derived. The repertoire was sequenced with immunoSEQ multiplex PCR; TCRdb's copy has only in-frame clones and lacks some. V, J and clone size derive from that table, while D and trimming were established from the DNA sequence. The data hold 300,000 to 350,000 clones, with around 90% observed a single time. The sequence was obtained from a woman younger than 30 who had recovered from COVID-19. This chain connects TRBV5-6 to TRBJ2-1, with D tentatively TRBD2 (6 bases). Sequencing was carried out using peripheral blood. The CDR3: CASSRTKDEQFF. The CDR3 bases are TGTGCCAGCAGCCGGACTAAAGATGAGCAGTTCTTC. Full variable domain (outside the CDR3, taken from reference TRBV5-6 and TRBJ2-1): DAGVTQSPTHLIKTRGQQVTLRCSPKSGHDTVSWYQQALGQGPQFIFQYYEEEERQRGNFPDRFSGHQFPNYSSELNVNALLLGDSALYLCASSRTKDEQFFGPGTRLTVL.